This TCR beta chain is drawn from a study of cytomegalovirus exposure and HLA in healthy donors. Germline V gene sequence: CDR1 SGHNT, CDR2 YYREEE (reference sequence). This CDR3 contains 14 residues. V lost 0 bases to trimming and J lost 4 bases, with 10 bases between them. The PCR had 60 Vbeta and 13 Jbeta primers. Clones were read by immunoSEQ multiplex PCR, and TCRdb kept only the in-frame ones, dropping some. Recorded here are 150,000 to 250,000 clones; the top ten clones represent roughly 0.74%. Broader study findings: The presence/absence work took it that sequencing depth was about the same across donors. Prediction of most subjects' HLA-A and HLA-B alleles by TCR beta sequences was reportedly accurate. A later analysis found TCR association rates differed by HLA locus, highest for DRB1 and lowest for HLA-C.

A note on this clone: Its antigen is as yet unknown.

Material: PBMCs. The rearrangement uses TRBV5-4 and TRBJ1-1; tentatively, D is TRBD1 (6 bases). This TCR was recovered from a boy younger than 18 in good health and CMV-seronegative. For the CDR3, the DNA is TGTGCCAGCAGCTTGGGACAGGACTTCACTGAAGCTTTCTTT. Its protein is CASSLGQDFTEAFF.